Listed here are 26 T cell receptor beta chains from one sample, sequenced in a study of blood T cell repertoires in COVID-19 (dated by TCRdb to 2019 to 2021). Libraries came from the immunoSEQ multiplex PCR assay. In its TCRdb copy, this immuneACCESS table keeps in-frame sequences only and misses some clones. Where compared with another copy, unresolved V genes explain less than half of these, and the others have no known cause. This sample gives 250,000 to 300,000 clones in total; about 89% of them show up just once. The ten largest make up about 2% of the sample. The source material was peripheral blood. These receptors came from a woman in her twenties or thirties with COVID-19, enrolled during active disease.

The chain carries TRBV14 and TRBJ2-4; the match to TRBD1 covers 9 bases. Per germline, CDR1 SGHDN and CDR2 FVKESK. The CDR3 is made up of 14 amino acids. V was clipped by 4 bases and J by 8 bases; unmatched bases: 6. This CDR3 reads CASSPDRGRDIQYF. The CDR3 DNA is TGTGCCAGCAGCCCGGACAGGGGCAGGGACATTCAGTACTTC.

The J gene is TRBJ2-6, the V gene TRBV28; weak D call: TRBD1 (6 bases). Germline values: CDR1 MDHEN, CDR2 SYDVKM. The CDR3 length is 17 residues. V was cut by 3 bases and J by 0 bases, with 12 bases left in between. The CDR3 DNA follows: TGTGCCAGCAGTTTTCCCGGACAGCTCTCTGGGGCCAACGTCCTGACTTTC. It codes for CASSFPGQLSGANVLTF.

The chain has TRBV27 and TRBJ2-7, with D unclear. The CDR3 length is 14 residues. The V end was cut by 9 bases, the J end by 5 bases, with 20 bases between. Germline loops: CDR1 MNHEY, CDR2 SMNVEV (reference sequence). The CDR3: CASTPTPLSDEQYF. CDR3 bases: TGTGCCAGTACCCCCACCCCTCTGAGCGACGAGCAGTACTTC.

The chain combines TRBV27 with TRBJ1-4; D unresolved. Germline V CDR1 and CDR2: MNHEY, SMNVEV (reference sequence). CDR3 length: 14 residues. Trimming removed 3 bases at V and 7 bases at J, with 12 bases between. The DNA for the CDR3 is TGTGCCAGCAGTTTTAGCAGCAGCTTTGAAAAACTGTTTTTT. Its translation: CASSFSSSFEKLFF.

The CDR3 bases are TGTGCCAGCAGCTTAGGAGCGGGAGGGACAGATACGCAGTATTTT. Translated: CASSLGAGGTDTQYF. The genes are TRBV7-7 and TRBJ2-3; 10 bases are shared with TRBD2. V shed 1 base and J 3 bases; nucleotides not matched to a gene: 1. The length of the CDR3 is 15 residues. CDR1 SSHAT and CDR2 FNYEAQ come from the germline V gene (reference sequence).

The chain has TRBV18 and TRBJ2-2; 8 bases are a match to TRBD2. The V and J ends lost 1 base and 5 bases, in that order; junction bases with no gene match: 3. CDR3 size: 15 residues. The germline CDR1 and CDR2 sequences are KGHSH and LQKENI. Here the CDR3 DNA reads TGTGCCAGCTCACCACTAGCGGGACGGACCGGGGAGCTGTTTTTT. Its translation: CASSPLAGRTGELFF.

V and J are TRBV10-3 and TRBJ1-2; tentative D call: TRBD1 (6 bases). V was pared by 0 bases and J by 4 bases, with 12 bases between. Per germline, CDR1 ENHRY and CDR2 SYGVKD. CDR3 length: 15 amino acids. This CDR3 is CAISESSQGIYGYTF. In DNA form, the CDR3 reads TGTGCCATCAGTGAGTCGAGCCAGGGGATCTATGGCTACACCTTC.

This chain joins TRBV29-1 and TRBJ2-1; TRBD2 is a possible D gene (6 bases). CDR1 and CDR2 from the germline V gene are SQVTM and ANQGSEA. CDR3 length: 14 residues. V was pared by 5 bases and J by 12 bases, with 23 bases between. CDR3 DNA: TGCAGCGTTCTTACAGGTTCCCCACTGGAGGGGCAGTTCTTC. Translated, it gives CSVLTGSPLEGQFF.

The chain couples TRBV6-5 to TRBJ1-2; D unresolved. The CDR3 runs 13 residues. Trimming left V 8 bases short and J 6 bases short, with 16 bases between. From germline, CDR1 is MNHEY and CDR2 SVGAGI. The CDR3 region has the DNA TGTGCCAGCCGATCTCAGGTCTCTGATGGCTACACCTTC. Translation: CASRSQVSDGYTF.

The chain has TRBV16 and TRBJ2-2, with TRBD1 as a possible D gene (6 bases). The length of the CDR3 is 16 residues. Germline assignment: CDR1 KGHSY and CDR2 FQNENV. Trimming shortened V by 0 bases and J by 5 bases, and 13 bases separated the two germline ends. CDR3 DNA sequence: TGTGCCAGCAGCCAATCTGGCAGGGGCAGGACCGGGGAGCTGTTTTTT. This codes for CASSQSGRGRTGELFF.

The rearrangement uses TRBV3-1 (or the pseudogene TRBV3-2) and TRBJ1-1; D unclear. The germline V and J ends were trimmed by 6 bases and 7 bases, with 12 bases remaining between them. Germline values: CDR1 LGHDT, CDR2 YNNKEL (reference sequence). The CDR3 extends over 12 amino acids. Here the CDR3 DNA reads TGTGCCAGCAGTCAATCCCTTAGTGAAGCTTTCTTT. As protein: CASSQSLSEAFF.

This sequence joins TRBV19 and TRBJ1-4, with D unresolved. Per germline, CDR1 LNHDA and CDR2 SQIVND (reference sequence). This CDR3 comprises 12 residues. The V and J ends lost 3 bases and 7 bases respectively, with 6 bases between them. CDR3 nucleotides: TGTGCCAGTAGTATGCTCGGTGAAAAACTGTTTTTT. Encoded protein: CASSMLGEKLFF.

This chain uses TRBV9 with TRBJ2-7, with 8 positions matching TRBD2. J lost 5 bases, V lost 0 bases, and 1 base had no gene match. The CDR3 covers 13 residues. Germline V gene lookup returns CDR1 SGDLS and CDR2 YYNGEE. CDR3: CASSVAGGDEQYF. CDR3 DNA sequence: TGTGCCAGCAGCGTAGCGGGAGGGGACGAGCAGTACTTC.

CDR3 loop: CASSTTSGQYEQYF. The DNA for the CDR3 is TGTGCCAGTAGTACGACTAGCGGACAATACGAGCAGTACTTC. V is TRBV19 and J is TRBJ2-7, with 9 bases lining up with TRBD2. The CDR3 extends over 14 amino acids. Per germline, CDR1 LNHDA and CDR2 SQIVND (reference sequence). J was trimmed by 4 bases and V by 4 bases; bases with no gene match: 5.

This chain joins TRBV10-3 and TRBJ2-7; TRBD2 matches 7 bases. V lost 7 bases and J lost 4; bases outside the gene matches: 13. CDR3 size: 15 residues. The germline gives CDR1 ENHRY, CDR2 SYGVKD. The CDR3 sequence: CAITRGASGSYEQYF. In DNA form, the CDR3 reads TGTGCCATCACTCGAGGGGCTAGCGGATCATACGAGCAGTACTTC.

This sequence joins TRBV5-6 and TRBJ2-3; a possible D gene is TRBD2 (6 bases). The CDR3 has 14 amino acids. The V end was cut by 3 bases, the J end by 6 bases, with 14 bases between. The germline CDR1 and CDR2 sequences are SGHDT and YYEEEE. The CDR3 protein is CASSSGLLGDTQYF. CDR3 nucleotides: TGTGCCAGCAGCTCGGGACTTCTGGGGGATACGCAGTATTTT.

V and J are TRBV19 and TRBJ1-3, with D perhaps matching TRBD1 (5 bases). Germline loops: CDR1 LNHDA, CDR2 SQIVND (reference sequence). The CDR3 runs to 14 residues. The V end was cut by 7 bases, the J end by 2 bases, with 12 bases between. CDR3 in DNA: TGTGCCAGTAAAATCCCAGGGACTGGAAACACCATATATTTT. This gives the protein CASKIPGTGNTIYF.

This clone was recorded once. The chain couples TRBV18 to TRBJ1-1; 9 positions match TRBD1. J gave up 4 bases and V 5 bases, and 5 bases lay outside the gene matches. This CDR3 region has 14 residues. Germline V gene sequence: CDR1 KGHSH, CDR2 LQKENI. CDR3 nucleotides: TGTGCCAGCTCAATACAGGGGGCGCCCACTGAAGCTTTCTTT. It is translated as CASSIQGAPTEAFF.

The chain is built from TRBV19 and TRBJ1-1; D might be TRBD1 (6 bases). Trimming left V 6 bases short and J 1 base short, with 9 bases between. Per germline, CDR1 LNHDA and CDR2 SQIVND (reference sequence). This CDR3 is 13 amino acids long. The CDR3 here is CASSQQGNTEAFF. In DNA, the CDR3 is TGTGCCAGTAGCCAACAGGGGAACACTGAAGCTTTCTTT.

V gene TRBV3-1 (or the pseudogene TRBV3-2) combines with J gene TRBJ2-6; 8 bases map to TRBD1. With 3 bases clipped from V and 0 bases from J, the junction kept 7 bases outside the gene matches. The CDR3 contains 18 residues. Germline V gene lookup returns CDR1 LGHDT and CDR2 YNNKEL (reference sequence). The CDR3 protein is CASSHGTGPLSGANVLTF. The CDR3 DNA reads TGTGCCAGCAGCCACGGGACAGGACCGCTCTCTGGGGCCAACGTCCTGACTTTC.

The chain employs TRBV19 and TRBJ2-2; tentative D call: TRBD2 (6 bases). The CDR3 has 17 residues. Germline lookup yields CDR1 LNHDA and CDR2 SQIVND (reference sequence). Trimming took 5 bases from V and 2 from J, leaving 18 bases between them. Here the CDR3 reads CASSPAPGGINTGELFF. The CDR3 region has the DNA TGTGCCAGTAGTCCCGCCCCTGGCGGGATAAACACCGGGGAGCTGTTTTTT. The entire variable domain, with the rest obtained from reference TRBV19 and TRBJ2-2, is as follows: DGGITQSPKYLFRKEGQNVTLSCEQNLNHDAMYWYRQDPGQGLRLIYYSQIVNDFQKGDIAEGYSVSREKKESFPLTVTSAQKNPTAFYLCASSPAPGGINTGELFFGEGSRLTVL.

The genes are TRBV19 and TRBJ2-7; TRBD2 matches 10 bases. Trimming cost V 6 bases and J 0 bases; bases outside gene matches: 5. The CDR3 sequence is 15 residues long. The germline V gene encodes CDR1 LNHDA and CDR2 SQIVND (reference sequence). CDR3 coding DNA: TGTGCCAGTAGCCCTAGCGGGAGCCTCTCCTACGAGCAGTACTTC. Protein: CASSPSGSLSYEQYF.

This clone was counted once. The chain links TRBV30 to TRBJ2-4; D unclear. Germline assignment: CDR1 GTSNPN and CDR2 SVGIG (reference sequence). Trimming stripped 0 bases from V and 0 bases from J, with 9 bases between. The CDR3 covers 15 residues. The CDR3 nucleotides are TGTGCCTGGAGTGTATCCCGACTAGCCAAAAACATTCAGTACTTC. Its translation: CAWSVSRLAKNIQYF.

Only one count was recorded for this clone. The gene calls are TRBV12-3 or TRBV12-4 and TRBJ1-5; no clear D. Between the trimmed V and J ends, which lost 3 bases and 1 base, there was a span of 4 bases. The CDR3 contains 13 residues. DNA of the CDR3: TGTGCCAGCAGTTTTATAAGCAATCAGCCCCAGCATTTT. Its protein is CASSFISNQPQHF.

Points on this clone: This sample also contains other DNA sequences that code for the same CDR3. The chain joins TRBV19 to TRBJ1-1; D is ambiguous. This CDR3 has 13 residues. Germline V CDR1 and CDR2: LNHDA, SQIVND (reference sequence). Trimming pared 7 bases from V and 2 bases from J, leaving 11 bases between. This chain's CDR3 is CASTQGGNTEAFF. The CDR3 DNA is TGTGCCAGTACCCAAGGAGGTAACACTGAAGCTTTCTTT.

The V call is TRBV18, the J call TRBJ1-6; 7 bases fit TRBD1. This CDR3 is built from 14 residues. With V trimmed by 3 bases and J by 10 bases, 6 bases remained unmatched. The germline gives CDR1 KGHSH, CDR2 LQKENI. CDR3 loop: CASSPPGQNSPLHF. CDR3 nucleotide sequence: TGTGCCAGCTCACCGCCGGGACAGAACTCACCCCTCCACTTT.